The rows below give T cell receptor beta chains drawn from one sample of a study of blood T cell repertoires in COVID-19. Sequencing was performed with immunoSEQ multiplex PCR; in TCRdb, only in-frame clones are kept and a portion is missing. This sample has about 250,000 clones; approximately 80% occur once, and the top ten carry approximately 4%. Source material: peripheral blood. All receptors derive from a woman between 40 and 50 years old with active or convalescent COVID-19. Each CDR3 is given with its conserved first and last residue. Fields, in order: D gene, clone size, V gene, J gene, CDR3 DNA, CDR3 protein. A D gene is named only where the DNA matches it firmly. Clone size, where shown, is once, few, many, or a class for clones that have expanded.

D: -
size: -
V: TRBV10-3
J: TRBJ1-2
DNA: TGTGCCATCAGCGGTTCGGGGTATGGGGGAGGCGGTACTAACTATGGCTACACCTTC
CDR3: CAISGSGYGGGGTNYGYTF

D: -
size: -
V: TRBV30
J: TRBJ2-1
DNA: TGTGCCTGGAGTTCCCCAGGTGGCCTGGCCTACAATGAGCAGTTCTTC
CDR3: CAWSSPGGLAYNEQFF

D: -
size: few
V: TRBV19
J: TRBJ1-6
DNA: TGTGCCAGTAGTCCGATGTGGGACAACAATTCACCCCTCCACTTT
CDR3: CASSPMWDNNSPLHF

D: -
size: -
V: TRBV20-1
J: TRBJ1-1
DNA: TGCAGTGCCGGGGTGAACACTGAAGCTTTCTTT
CDR3: CSAGVNTEAFF

D: TRBD2
size: -
V: TRBV30
J: TRBJ2-3
DNA: TGTGCCTGGAGTGTGGTCTGGACTAGCGGCACAGATACGCAGTATTTT
CDR3: CAWSVVWTSGTDTQYF

D: -
size: -
V: TRBV13
J: TRBJ2-5
DNA: TGTGCCAGCAGCTTGGGCAGGGGCCAAGAGACCCAGTACTTC
CDR3: CASSLGRGQETQYF

D: TRBD1
size: -
V: TRBV23-1
J: TRBJ2-1
DNA: TGCGCCAGCAGTCACCCGGACAGGGAGTACAATGAGCAGTTCTTC
CDR3: CASSHPDREYNEQFF

D: TRBD1
size: -
V: TRBV6-5
J: TRBJ1-5
DNA: TGTGCCAGCAGATCCCCGGGACAGGGTCGGCAGCCCCAGCATTTT
CDR3: CASRSPGQGRQPQHF

D: TRBD1
size: -
V: TRBV30
J: TRBJ1-4
DNA: TGTGCCTCCTCCCGACAGGGCGCTGAAGAAAAACTGTTTTTT
CDR3: CASSRQGAEEKLFF

D: -
size: -
V: TRBV19
J: TRBJ1-4
DNA: TGTGCCAGTACCCGGCAGGGCGATGAAAAACTGTTTTTT
CDR3: CASTRQGDEKLFF

D: -
size: -
V: TRBV7-3
J: TRBJ1-6
DNA: TGTGCCAGCAGCTTAACAGGGAGCTCCTATAATTCACCCCTCCACTTT
CDR3: CASSLTGSSYNSPLHF

D: TRBD1
size: -
V: TRBV6-6
J: TRBJ1-6
DNA: TGTGCCAGCAGCCTAGACAGGGCGAATTCACCCCTCCACTTT
CDR3: CASSLDRANSPLHF

D: -
size: -
V: TRBV19
J: TRBJ1-1
DNA: TGTGCCAGTAGTGACCCCGGAGGGCTGAACACTGAAGCTTTCTTT
CDR3: CASSDPGGLNTEAFF

D: -
size: -
V: TRBV30
J: TRBJ1-6
DNA: TGTGCCTGGAGTGTACTGGGGGCTTTCTATAATTCACCCCTCCACTTT
CDR3: CAWSVLGAFYNSPLHF